The sequence of this T cell receptor beta chain was determined in a study of T cells after yellow fever vaccination. TCRdb passed the 5' RACE reads through MiXCR, listing each CDR3 protein once. Of under 250,000 distinct CDR3 sequences listed, about 7% were seen once; the top ten hold approximately 0.85%. This clonotype was seen ten or more times. The sample was CD4+ T cells sorted from PBMCs, taken 15 days after the yellow fever booster vaccination. The receptor's source is a man aged 30 to 39 who received the YFV17D yellow fever vaccine.

CDR3 in amino acids: CASSFKGLNTEAFF. The CDR3 DNA reads as TGTGCCAGCAGTTTCAAGGGACTGAACACTGAAGCTTTCTTT. The chain employs TRBV12-3 or TRBV12-4 and TRBJ1-1; D is perhaps TRBD1 (5 bases). This CDR3 has 14 residues. V was clipped by 3 bases and J by 0 bases, with 8 bases between them.